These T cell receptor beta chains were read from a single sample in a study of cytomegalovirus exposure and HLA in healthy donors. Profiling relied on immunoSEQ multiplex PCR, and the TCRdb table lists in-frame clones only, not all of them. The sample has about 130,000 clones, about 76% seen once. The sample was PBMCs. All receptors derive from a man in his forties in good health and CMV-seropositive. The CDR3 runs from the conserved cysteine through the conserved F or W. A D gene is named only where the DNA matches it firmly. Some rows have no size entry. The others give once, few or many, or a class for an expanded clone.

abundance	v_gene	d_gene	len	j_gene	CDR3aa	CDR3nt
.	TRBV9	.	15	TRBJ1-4	CASSVAGSTNEKLFF	TGTGCCAGCAGCGTAGCGGGGTCAACTAATGAAAAACTGTTTTTT
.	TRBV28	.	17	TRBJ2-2	CASSFPPGGGAPGELFF	TGTGCCAGCAGTTTCCCCCCGGGAGGGGGCGCCCCTGGGGAGCTGTTTTTT
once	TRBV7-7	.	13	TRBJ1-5	CASSLARDQPQHF	TGTGCTAGCAGCTTAGCGCGGGATCAGCCCCAGCATTTT
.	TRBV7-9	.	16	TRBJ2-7	CASSRIVTLKRDEQYF	TGTGCCAGCAGCCGAATTGTAACACTAAAGAGGGACGAGCAGTACTTC
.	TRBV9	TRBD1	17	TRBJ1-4	CASSVERGGLGNEKLFF	TGTGCCAGCAGCGTAGAGAGAGGGGGCTTAGGTAATGAAAAACTGTTTTTT
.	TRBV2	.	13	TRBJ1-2	CASSGTTNYGYTF	TGTGCCAGCAGTGGGACAACTAACTATGGCTACACCTTC
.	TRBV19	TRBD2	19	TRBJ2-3	CASSFPRAGTSGRTDTQYF	TGTGCCAGTAGTTTCCCCCGAGCCGGGACTAGCGGGAGAACGGATACGCAGTATTTT
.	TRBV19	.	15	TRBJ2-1	CASSIVRGSYNEQFF	TGTGCCAGTAGTATAGTCAGGGGATCTTACAATGAGCAGTTCTTC
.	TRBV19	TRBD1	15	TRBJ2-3	CASSMPPSGTDMQYF	TGTGCCAGTAGTATGCCCCCTTCAGGGACAGATATGCAGTATTTT
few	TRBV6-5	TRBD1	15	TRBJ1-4	CASSRTGNLNEKLFF	TGTGCCAGCAGTCGGACAGGGAACCTTAATGAAAAACTGTTTTTT
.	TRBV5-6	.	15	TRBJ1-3	CASSWGPAAGNTIYF	TGTGCCAGCAGCTGGGGGCCGGCAGCTGGAAACACCATATATTTT
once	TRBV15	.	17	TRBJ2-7	CATSRDLGGGRSYEQYF	TGTGCCACCAGCAGAGATTTGGGAGGGGGAAGGTCCTACGAGCAGTACTTC
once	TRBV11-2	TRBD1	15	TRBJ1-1	CASSQTQGFGTEAFF	TGTGCCAGCAGCCAAACACAGGGGTTCGGCACTGAAGCTTTCTTT
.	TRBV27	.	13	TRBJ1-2	CASSDSSDYGYTF	TGTGCCAGCAGCGACAGCTCTGACTATGGCTACACCTTC
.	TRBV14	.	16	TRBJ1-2	CASSQDRARPNYGYTF	TGTGCCAGCAGCCAAGACAGGGCCCGACCTAACTATGGCTACACCTTC
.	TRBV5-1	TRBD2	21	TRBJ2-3	CASSLSVLAGAPTRSQISQYF	TGCGCCAGCAGCTTGTCGGTACTAGCGGGGGCCCCAACCCGCTCACAGATTTCGCAGTATTTT
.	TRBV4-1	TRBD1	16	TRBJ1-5	CASSLGQGNSNQPQHF	TGCGCCAGCAGCTTGGGACAGGGGAATAGCAATCAGCCCCAGCATTTT
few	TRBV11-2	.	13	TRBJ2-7	CASSLDHSYEQYF	TGTGCCAGCAGCTTAGATCATTCCTACGAGCAGTACTTC
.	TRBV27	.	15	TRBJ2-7	CASSRTGEVPYEQYF	TGTGCCAGCAGTCGGACGGGAGAAGTTCCCTACGAGCAGTACTTC
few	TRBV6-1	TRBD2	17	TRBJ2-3	CASSERVAGGLSDTQYF	TGTGCCAGCAGTGAAAGGGTAGCGGGGGGGCTTTCAGATACGCAGTATTTT
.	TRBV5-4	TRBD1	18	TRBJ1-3	CASSLAVNRGLSGNTIYF	TGTGCCAGCAGCTTGGCCGTCAACAGGGGGCTTTCTGGAAACACCATATATTTT
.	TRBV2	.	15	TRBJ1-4	CASSEMAATNEKLFF	TGTGCCAGCAGTGAAATGGCAGCAACTAATGAAAAACTGTTTTTT
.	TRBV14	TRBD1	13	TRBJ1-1	CASSLWGQGGAFF	TGTGCCAGCAGCCTCTGGGGGCAGGGGGGAGCTTTCTTT
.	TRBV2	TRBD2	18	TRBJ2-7	CASSISTSGGRDSYEQYF	TGTGCCAGCAGTATTTCAACTAGCGGGGGAAGGGATTCCTACGAGCAGTACTTC
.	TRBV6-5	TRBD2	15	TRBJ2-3	CASSSRGREGNTQYF	TGTGCCAGCAGTTCTAGGGGTAGGGAGGGGAATACGCAGTATTTT
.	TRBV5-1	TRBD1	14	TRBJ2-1	CASSWGQGGSEQFF	TGCGCCAGCAGCTGGGGACAGGGGGGCAGTGAGCAGTTCTTC
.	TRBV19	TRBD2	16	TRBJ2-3	CASSIRTSGGTDTQYF	TGTGCCAGTAGTATAAGGACTAGCGGGGGGACAGATACGCAGTATTTT
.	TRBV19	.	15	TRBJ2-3	CASSPPGTQAYTQYF	TGTGCCAGTAGTCCCCCGGGAACGCAGGCCTATACGCAGTATTTT
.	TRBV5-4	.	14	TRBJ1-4	CASSLGGVREKLFF	TGTGCCAGCAGCTTGGGCGGGGTCCGGGAAAAACTGTTTTTT